The source of this T cell receptor (beta chain) is a study of shared clonotypes between healthy human individuals. Naive CD8 cells, CD45RO-negative and positively selected for CCR7, excluded terminally differentiated effector memory CD45RA+ cells. This CDR3 region has 14 residues. Germline V lookup: CDR1 SGHTA, CDR2 FQGTGA. With 5 bases clipped from V and 3 bases from J, the junction kept 6 bases outside the gene matches. Profiling relied on immunoSEQ multiplex PCR, and the TCRdb table lists in-frame clones only, not all of them. The sample consists of more than 500,000 clones, approximately 95% of them appearing once.

The origin of this receptor is a woman between 25 and 40 years old in good health. Sequenced: naive CD8+ T cells sorted from blood. The chain has TRBV7-3 and TRBJ1-1, with 7 bases that match TRBD1. As DNA, the CDR3 is TGTGCCAGCAGCGCCCAGGGGGAGTACACTGAAGCTTTCTTT. Protein product: CASSAQGEYTEAFF.